This T cell receptor (beta chain) is drawn from a study of identical twins. Findings of the study overall: The study found excess low generation probability among twin-shared out-of-frame alpha sequences.

Germline CDR1 is DFQATT and CDR2 is SNEGSKA (reference sequence). V was pared by 3 bases and J by 0 bases, with 2 bases between. This CDR3 is built from 12 residues. With regard to this clonotype: What it binds is not known.

One entry per CDR3 protein results from TCRdb running MiXCR on the 5' RACE reads. There are roughly 540,000 distinct CDR3 sequences in the sample; approximately 22% occur only once, and approximately 0.95% lies in the top ten. A further study also used this sample, focusing on T cells expressing NK-cell markers. This second report adds: Seven sequenced donors out of eight were HCMV-seropositive, one seronegative.

Sequencing was carried out using CD4+ T cells sorted from blood. This rearrangement joins TRBV20-1 to TRBJ2-2; D is ambiguous. The TCR was taken from a young woman in good health. The CDR3 here is CSASPNTGELFF. The CDR3 nucleotides are TGCAGTGCTAGTCCGAACACCGGGGAGCTGTTTTTT.